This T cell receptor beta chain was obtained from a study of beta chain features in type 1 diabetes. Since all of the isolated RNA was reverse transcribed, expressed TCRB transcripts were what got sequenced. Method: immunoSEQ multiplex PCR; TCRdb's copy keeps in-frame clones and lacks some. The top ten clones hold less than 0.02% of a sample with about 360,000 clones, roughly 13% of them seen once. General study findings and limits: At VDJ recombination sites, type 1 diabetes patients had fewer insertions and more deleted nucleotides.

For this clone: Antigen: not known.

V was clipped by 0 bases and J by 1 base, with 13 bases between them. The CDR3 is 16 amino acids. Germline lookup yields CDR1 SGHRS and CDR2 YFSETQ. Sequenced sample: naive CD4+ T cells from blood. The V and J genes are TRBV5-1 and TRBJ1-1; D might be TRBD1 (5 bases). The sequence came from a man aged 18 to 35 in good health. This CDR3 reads CASSLDRPGRNTEAFF. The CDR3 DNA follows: TGCGCCAGCAGCTTGGACAGGCCAGGTCGGAACACTGAAGCTTTCTTT.